This T cell receptor (beta chain) comes out of a study of blood T cell repertoires in COVID-19. In the study overall: T cells, B-cell-depleted T cells, or PBMCs provided the cDNA or gDNA that served as material.

The data were produced by immunoSEQ multiplex PCR, yet TCRdb's version contains in-frame clones alone and is incomplete. Of tens of thousands of clones listed, roughly 78% are singletons. This CDR3 is 15 amino acids long. The TCR comes from a human donor in a cohort sampled during active COVID-19. The chain has TRBV7-5 and TRBJ1-5; the table's D call, TRBD1, was not checked against the DNA. TRBV7-5 is given as a pseudogene. The source material was peripheral blood. CDR3 bases: TGTGCCAGAAGCAGGGGACAGGGCAACAATCAGCCCCAGCATTTT. Residues: CARSRGQGNNQPQHF.